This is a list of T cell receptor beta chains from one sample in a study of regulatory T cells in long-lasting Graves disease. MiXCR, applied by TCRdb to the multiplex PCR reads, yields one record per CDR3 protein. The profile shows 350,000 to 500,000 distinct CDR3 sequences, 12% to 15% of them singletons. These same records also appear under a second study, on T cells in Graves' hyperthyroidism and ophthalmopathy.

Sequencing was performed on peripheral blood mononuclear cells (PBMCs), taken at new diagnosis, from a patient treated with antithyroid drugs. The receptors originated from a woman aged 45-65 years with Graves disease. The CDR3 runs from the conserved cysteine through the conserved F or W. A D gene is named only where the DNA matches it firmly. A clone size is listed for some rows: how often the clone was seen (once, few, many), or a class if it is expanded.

cdr3_aa: CASSFPGTSGSYEQYF; cdr3_nt: TGTGCCAGCAGTTTCCCTGGGACTAGCGGGTCCTACGAGCAGTACTTC; v_call: TRBV12-3/TRBV12-4; clone_size: many; d_call: TRBD2; j_call: TRBJ2-7
cdr3_aa: CASSLDAYSNTEAFF; cdr3_nt: TGTGCCAGCAGCTTGGATGCCTACAGTAACACTGAAGCTTTCTTT; v_call: TRBV5-5; clone_size: many; d_call: .; j_call: TRBJ1-1
cdr3_aa: CASSLDFNTGELFF; cdr3_nt: TGCGCCAGCAGCTTGGATTTCAACACCGGGGAGCTGTTTTTT; v_call: TRBV5-1; clone_size: many; d_call: .; j_call: TRBJ2-2
cdr3_aa: CASGSRDLNGRTQYF; cdr3_nt: TGTGCCAGCGGAAGTAGGGACCTCAACGGCCGTACGCAGTATTTT; v_call: TRBV9; clone_size: .; d_call: .; j_call: TRBJ2-3
cdr3_aa: CASGLIDRGRFYEQYF; cdr3_nt: TGTGCTAGTGGTTTGATCGACAGGGGGCGATTCTACGAGCAGTACTTC; v_call: TRBV12-5; clone_size: many; d_call: TRBD1; j_call: TRBJ2-7
cdr3_aa: CASSLEAEQYF; cdr3_nt: TGCGCCAGCAGCTTGGAGGCCGAGCAGTACTTC; v_call: TRBV5-1; clone_size: many; d_call: .; j_call: TRBJ2-7
cdr3_aa: CASRDWTGSNYGYTF; cdr3_nt: TGTGCCAGCAGAGATTGGACAGGGTCGAACTATGGCTACACCTTC; v_call: TRBV2; clone_size: many; d_call: TRBD1; j_call: TRBJ1-2
cdr3_aa: CASSSLAGGPYEQYF; cdr3_nt: TGTGCCAGCAGTTCACTAGCGGGAGGGCCGTACGAGCAGTACTTC; v_call: TRBV28; clone_size: many; d_call: TRBD2; j_call: TRBJ2-7
cdr3_aa: CASRPTGLDTEAFF; cdr3_nt: TGTGCCAGCAGACCGACAGGTCTGGACACTGAAGCTTTCTTT; v_call: TRBV12-3/TRBV12-4; clone_size: many; d_call: .; j_call: TRBJ1-1
cdr3_aa: CASSLTQRSTDTQYF; cdr3_nt: TGTGCCAGCAGCTTAACCCAGCGGAGCACAGATACGCAGTATTTT; v_call: TRBV7-3; clone_size: .; d_call: .; j_call: TRBJ2-3
cdr3_aa: CASSPRQGLAYEQYF; cdr3_nt: TGTGCCAGCTCACCACGACAGGGTTTAGCCTACGAGCAGTACTTC; v_call: TRBV18; clone_size: many; d_call: TRBD1; j_call: TRBJ2-7
cdr3_aa: CASSTGTHGYTF; cdr3_nt: TGTGCCAGCAGTACAGGGACTCATGGCTACACCTTC; v_call: TRBV12-3/TRBV12-4; clone_size: few; d_call: .; j_call: TRBJ1-2
cdr3_aa: CASSPRVPSSYEQYF; cdr3_nt: TGTGCCAGCTCACCACGGGTTCCGAGCTCCTACGAGCAGTACTTC; v_call: TRBV18; clone_size: few; d_call: .; j_call: TRBJ2-7
cdr3_aa: CASSPVAGKSLGVNEQFF; cdr3_nt: TGTGCCAGCAGCCCGGTAGCGGGAAAAAGTTTGGGTGTTAATGAGCAGTTCTTC; v_call: TRBV7-9; clone_size: many; d_call: TRBD2; j_call: TRBJ2-1
cdr3_aa: CASSSRDRASYEQYF; cdr3_nt: TGTGCCAGTAGTTCCCGGGACAGGGCTTCCTACGAGCAGTACTTC; v_call: TRBV19; clone_size: .; d_call: TRBD1; j_call: TRBJ2-7
cdr3_aa: CASSSGSQGNTEAFF; cdr3_nt: TGTGCCAGTAGTAGTGGGTCCCAGGGGAACACTGAAGCTTTCTTT; v_call: TRBV19; clone_size: .; d_call: .; j_call: TRBJ1-1
cdr3_aa: CSAETSGRTNEQFF; cdr3_nt: TGCAGTGCCGAGACTAGCGGGAGAACGAATGAGCAGTTCTTC; v_call: TRBV20-1; clone_size: many; d_call: TRBD2; j_call: TRBJ2-1
cdr3_aa: CASRPWTSGRSSYNEQFF; cdr3_nt: TGTGCCAGCAGGCCTTGGACTAGCGGGAGGAGCTCCTACAATGAGCAGTTCTTC; v_call: TRBV28; clone_size: many; d_call: TRBD2; j_call: TRBJ2-1
cdr3_aa: CASNTDTDTQYF; cdr3_nt: TGTGCCAGCAACACCGACACAGATACGCAGTATTTT; v_call: TRBV6-1; clone_size: few; d_call: .; j_call: TRBJ2-3
cdr3_aa: CSASGSSGGAYEQYF; cdr3_nt: TGCAGTGCTAGCGGCTCTAGCGGAGGGGCCTACGAGCAGTACTTC; v_call: TRBV20-1; clone_size: many; d_call: TRBD2; j_call: TRBJ2-7
cdr3_aa: CASSLDPGVEEKLFF; cdr3_nt: TGCGCCAGCAGCTTGGACCCGGGAGTTGAGGAAAAACTGTTTTTT; v_call: TRBV5-1; clone_size: many; d_call: .; j_call: TRBJ1-4
cdr3_aa: CASSLEAWSTGELFF; cdr3_nt: TGTGCCAGCAGCTTAGAGGCCTGGTCGACCGGGGAGCTGTTTTTT; v_call: TRBV7-2; clone_size: many; d_call: .; j_call: TRBJ2-2
cdr3_aa: CASSQVLGYGYTF; cdr3_nt: TGTGCCAGCAGCCAAGTTCTGGGCTATGGCTACACCTTC; v_call: TRBV3-1; clone_size: few; d_call: .; j_call: TRBJ1-2
cdr3_aa: CASSLAVVANTGELFF; cdr3_nt: TGTGCCAGCAGCTTGGCCGTGGTGGCGAACACCGGGGAGCTGTTTTTT; v_call: TRBV5-8; clone_size: few; d_call: .; j_call: TRBJ2-2
cdr3_aa: CASSLIAASTDTQYF; cdr3_nt: TGTGCCAGCAGCTTAATAGCAGCAAGCACAGATACGCAGTATTTT; v_call: TRBV7-9; clone_size: many; d_call: .; j_call: TRBJ2-3
cdr3_aa: CASSDRTEPGDTQYF; cdr3_nt: TGTGCCAGCAGTGATCGGACGGAACCGGGGGATACGCAGTATTTT; v_call: TRBV2; clone_size: many; d_call: .; j_call: TRBJ2-3
cdr3_aa: CSASKIDSPVAYEQYF; cdr3_nt: TGCAGTGCTAGTAAGATCGATTCCCCGGTGGCCTACGAGCAGTACTTC; v_call: TRBV20-1; clone_size: many; d_call: .; j_call: TRBJ2-7
cdr3_aa: CASSFGRYYGYTF; cdr3_nt: TGTGCCAGCAGTTTCGGCAGGTACTATGGCTACACCTTC; v_call: TRBV27; clone_size: few; d_call: .; j_call: TRBJ1-2
cdr3_aa: CATQGAVGTDTQYF; cdr3_nt: TGTGCCACCCAGGGGGCTGTTGGTACAGATACGCAGTATTTT; v_call: TRBV19; clone_size: .; d_call: TRBD1; j_call: TRBJ2-3
cdr3_aa: CASSLTGQGNSPLHF; cdr3_nt: TGTGCCAGCAGCTTAACGGGACAGGGAAATTCACCCCTCCACTTT; v_call: TRBV7-3; clone_size: .; d_call: TRBD1; j_call: TRBJ1-6
cdr3_aa: CASSSGRKGDTQYF; cdr3_nt: TGTGCCAGCAGTAGCGGGAGGAAGGGGGATACGCAGTATTTT; v_call: TRBV25-1; clone_size: few; d_call: TRBD2; j_call: TRBJ2-3
cdr3_aa: CASSQAAGRNEQFF; cdr3_nt: TGCGCCAGCAGCCAAGCCGCAGGGCGCAATGAGCAGTTCTTC; v_call: TRBV4-1; clone_size: few; d_call: .; j_call: TRBJ2-1
cdr3_aa: CASSGPGSEAFF; cdr3_nt: TGTGCCAGCAGTGGCCCGGGGAGTGAAGCTTTCTTT; v_call: TRBV6-1; clone_size: many; d_call: .; j_call: TRBJ1-1
cdr3_aa: CAISDFPADPANVLTF; cdr3_nt: TGTGCCATCAGTGATTTTCCGGCGGATCCGGCCAACGTCCTGACTTTC; v_call: TRBV10-3; clone_size: many; d_call: .; j_call: TRBJ2-6
cdr3_aa: CASSEVGVGTDTQYF; cdr3_nt: TGTGCCAGCAGTGAAGTAGGGGTTGGCACAGATACGCAGTATTTT; v_call: TRBV2; clone_size: many; d_call: .; j_call: TRBJ2-3
cdr3_aa: CASSNPGTRYNEQFF; cdr3_nt: TGTGCCAGCAGTAATCCCGGGACTAGATACAATGAGCAGTTCTTC; v_call: TRBV2; clone_size: many; d_call: TRBD2; j_call: TRBJ2-1
cdr3_aa: CASSFPGQGNSYEQYF; cdr3_nt: TGTGCCAGCAGTTTCCCGGGACAGGGAAACTCCTACGAGCAGTACTTC; v_call: TRBV28; clone_size: .; d_call: TRBD1; j_call: TRBJ2-7
cdr3_aa: CASSVETSARPYEQYF; cdr3_nt: TGTGCCAGCAGCGTAGAAACTAGCGCGCGACCCTACGAGCAGTACTTC; v_call: TRBV9; clone_size: few; d_call: TRBD2; j_call: TRBJ2-7
cdr3_aa: CASSQMGWDEQYF; cdr3_nt: TGTGCCAGCAGCCAAATGGGGTGGGACGAGCAGTACTTC; v_call: TRBV3-1; clone_size: .; d_call: .; j_call: TRBJ2-7
cdr3_aa: CSARGPPGTDTQYF; cdr3_nt: TGCAGTGCTAGAGGGCCCCCTGGCACAGATACGCAGTATTTT; v_call: TRBV20-1; clone_size: many; d_call: .; j_call: TRBJ2-3
cdr3_aa: CASSVAGSGRYNEQFF; cdr3_nt: TGCGCCAGCAGCGTAGCGGGTAGCGGGCGATACAATGAGCAGTTCTTC; v_call: TRBV5-1; clone_size: many; d_call: TRBD2; j_call: TRBJ2-1
cdr3_aa: CASSLASTSGRGEQFF; cdr3_nt: TGTGCCAGCAGCTTAGCTTCTACTAGCGGGAGAGGTGAGCAGTTCTTC; v_call: TRBV7-9; clone_size: many; d_call: TRBD2; j_call: TRBJ2-1
cdr3_aa: CASSLLAGEETQYF; cdr3_nt: TGTGCCAGCAGCTTGCTAGCGGGAGAAGAGACCCAGTACTTC; v_call: TRBV5-1; clone_size: many; d_call: TRBD2; j_call: TRBJ2-5
cdr3_aa: CASSLVGPDYEQYF; cdr3_nt: TGTGCCAGCAGCTTGGTTGGGCCAGACTACGAGCAGTACTTC; v_call: TRBV5-6; clone_size: .; d_call: .; j_call: TRBJ2-7
cdr3_aa: CSARDLGSGSSYEQYF; cdr3_nt: TGCAGTGCTAGAGATCTAGGTAGCGGGAGCTCCTACGAGCAGTACTTC; v_call: TRBV20-1; clone_size: many; d_call: TRBD2; j_call: TRBJ2-7
cdr3_aa: CASSKTRTITGELFF; cdr3_nt: TGTGCCAGTAGTAAAACCAGGACTATCACCGGGGAGCTGTTTTTT; v_call: TRBV19; clone_size: .; d_call: .; j_call: TRBJ2-2
cdr3_aa: CASSIDLRTQETQYF; cdr3_nt: TGTGCCAGTAGTATAGATCTTAGGACACAAGAGACCCAGTACTTC; v_call: TRBV19; clone_size: .; d_call: .; j_call: TRBJ2-5
cdr3_aa: CASQRAPDTQYF; cdr3_nt: TGTGCCAGCCAGAGGGCCCCAGATACGCAGTATTTT; v_call: TRBV3-1; clone_size: many; d_call: .; j_call: TRBJ2-3
cdr3_aa: CASSLAGPAKNIQYF; cdr3_nt: TGTGCCAGCAGTTTAGCGGGACCAGCCAAAAACATTCAGTACTTC; v_call: TRBV28; clone_size: many; d_call: .; j_call: TRBJ2-4